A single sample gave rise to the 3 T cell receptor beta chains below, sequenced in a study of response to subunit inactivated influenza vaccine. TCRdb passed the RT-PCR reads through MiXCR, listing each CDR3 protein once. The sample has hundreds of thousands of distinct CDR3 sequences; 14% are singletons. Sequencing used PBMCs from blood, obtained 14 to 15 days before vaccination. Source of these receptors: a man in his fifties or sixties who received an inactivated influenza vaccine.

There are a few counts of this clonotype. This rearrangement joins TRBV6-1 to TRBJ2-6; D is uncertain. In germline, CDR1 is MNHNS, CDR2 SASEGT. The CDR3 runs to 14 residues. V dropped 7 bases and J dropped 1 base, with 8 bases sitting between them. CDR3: CASTSGSGANVLTF. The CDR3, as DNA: TGTGCCAGCACTAGTGGATCTGGGGCCAACGTCCTGACTTTC.

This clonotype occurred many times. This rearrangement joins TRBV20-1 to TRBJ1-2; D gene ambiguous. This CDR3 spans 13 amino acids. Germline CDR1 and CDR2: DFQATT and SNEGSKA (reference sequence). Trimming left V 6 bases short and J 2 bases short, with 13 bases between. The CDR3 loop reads CSAVDSFNYGYTF. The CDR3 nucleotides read TGCAGTGCCGTTGACTCCTTCAACTATGGCTACACCTTC.

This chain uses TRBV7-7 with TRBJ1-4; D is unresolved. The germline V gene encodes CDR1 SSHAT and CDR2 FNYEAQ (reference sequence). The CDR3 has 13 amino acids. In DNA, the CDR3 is TGTACTAGCAGCTTCGGACCTAATGAAAAACTGTTTTTT. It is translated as CTSSFGPNEKLFF.